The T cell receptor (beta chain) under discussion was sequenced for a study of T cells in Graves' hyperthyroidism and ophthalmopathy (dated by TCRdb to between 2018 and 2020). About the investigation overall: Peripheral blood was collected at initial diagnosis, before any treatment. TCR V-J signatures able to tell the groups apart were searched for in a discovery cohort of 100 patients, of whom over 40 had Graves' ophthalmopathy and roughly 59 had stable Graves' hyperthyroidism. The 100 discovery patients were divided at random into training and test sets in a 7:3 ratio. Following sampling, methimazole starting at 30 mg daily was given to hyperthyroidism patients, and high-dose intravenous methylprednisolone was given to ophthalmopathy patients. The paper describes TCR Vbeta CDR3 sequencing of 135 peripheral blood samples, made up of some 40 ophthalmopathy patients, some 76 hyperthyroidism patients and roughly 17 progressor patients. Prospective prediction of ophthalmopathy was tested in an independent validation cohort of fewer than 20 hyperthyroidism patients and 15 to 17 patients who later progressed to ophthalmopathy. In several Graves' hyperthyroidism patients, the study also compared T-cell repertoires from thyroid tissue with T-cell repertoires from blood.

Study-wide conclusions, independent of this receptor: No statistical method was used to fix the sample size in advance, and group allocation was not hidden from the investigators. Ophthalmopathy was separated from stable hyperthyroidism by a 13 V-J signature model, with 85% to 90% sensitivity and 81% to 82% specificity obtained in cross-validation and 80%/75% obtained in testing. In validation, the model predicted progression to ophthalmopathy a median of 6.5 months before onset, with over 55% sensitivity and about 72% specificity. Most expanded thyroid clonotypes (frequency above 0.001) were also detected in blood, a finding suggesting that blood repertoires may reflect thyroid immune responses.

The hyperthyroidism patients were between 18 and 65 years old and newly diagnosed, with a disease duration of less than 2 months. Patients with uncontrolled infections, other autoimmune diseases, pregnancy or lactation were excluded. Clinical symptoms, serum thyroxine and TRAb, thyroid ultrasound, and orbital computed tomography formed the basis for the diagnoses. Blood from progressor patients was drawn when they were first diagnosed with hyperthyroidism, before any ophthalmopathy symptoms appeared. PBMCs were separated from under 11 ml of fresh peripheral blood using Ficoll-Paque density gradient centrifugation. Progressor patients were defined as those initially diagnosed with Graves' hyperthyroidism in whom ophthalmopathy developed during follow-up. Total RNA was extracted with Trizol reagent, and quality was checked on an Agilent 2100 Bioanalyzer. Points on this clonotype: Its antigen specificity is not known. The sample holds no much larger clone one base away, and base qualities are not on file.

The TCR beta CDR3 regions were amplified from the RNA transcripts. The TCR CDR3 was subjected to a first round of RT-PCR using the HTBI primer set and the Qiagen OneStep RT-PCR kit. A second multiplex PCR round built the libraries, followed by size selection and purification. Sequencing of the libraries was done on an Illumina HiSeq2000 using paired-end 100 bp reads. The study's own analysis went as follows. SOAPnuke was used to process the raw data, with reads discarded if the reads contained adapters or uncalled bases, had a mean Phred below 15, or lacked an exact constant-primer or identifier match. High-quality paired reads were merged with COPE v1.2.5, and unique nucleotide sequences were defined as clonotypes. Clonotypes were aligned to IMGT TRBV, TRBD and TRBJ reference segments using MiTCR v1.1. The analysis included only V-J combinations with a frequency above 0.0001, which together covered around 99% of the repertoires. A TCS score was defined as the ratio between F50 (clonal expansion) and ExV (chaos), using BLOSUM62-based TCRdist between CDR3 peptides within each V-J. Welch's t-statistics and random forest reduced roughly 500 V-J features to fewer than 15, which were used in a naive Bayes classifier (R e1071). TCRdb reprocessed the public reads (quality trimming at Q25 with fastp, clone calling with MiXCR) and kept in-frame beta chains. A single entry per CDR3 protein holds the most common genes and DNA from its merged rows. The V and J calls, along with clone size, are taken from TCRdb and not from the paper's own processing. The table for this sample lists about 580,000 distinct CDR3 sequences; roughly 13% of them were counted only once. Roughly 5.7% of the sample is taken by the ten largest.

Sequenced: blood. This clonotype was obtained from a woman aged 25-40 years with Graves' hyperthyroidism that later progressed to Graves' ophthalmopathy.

The CDR3 region: CSLVGKNTEAFF. DNA sequence: TGCAGCTTAGTGGGCAAGAACACTGAAGCTTTCTTT. This sequence uses TRBV29-1 and TRBJ1-1; the D gene lacks a confident call. Deletion took 8 bases off V and 1 base off J, with a span of 11 bases between the germline ends. Reading the germline V gene gives CDR1 SQVTM and CDR2 ANQGSEA. The CDR3, cysteine through phenylalanine, is 12 amino acids long. Kept here is only the CDR3 DNA, which spans 36 bases and is read in frame from base 1. The variable domain in full, with residues beyond the CDR3 obtained from the reference TRBV29-1 and TRBJ1-1 genes, is SAVISQKPSRDICQRGTSLTIQCQVDSQVTMMFWYRQQPGQSLTLIATANQGSEATYESGFVIDKFPISRPNLTFSTLTVSNMSPEDSSIYLCSLVGKNTEAFFGQGTRLTVV.